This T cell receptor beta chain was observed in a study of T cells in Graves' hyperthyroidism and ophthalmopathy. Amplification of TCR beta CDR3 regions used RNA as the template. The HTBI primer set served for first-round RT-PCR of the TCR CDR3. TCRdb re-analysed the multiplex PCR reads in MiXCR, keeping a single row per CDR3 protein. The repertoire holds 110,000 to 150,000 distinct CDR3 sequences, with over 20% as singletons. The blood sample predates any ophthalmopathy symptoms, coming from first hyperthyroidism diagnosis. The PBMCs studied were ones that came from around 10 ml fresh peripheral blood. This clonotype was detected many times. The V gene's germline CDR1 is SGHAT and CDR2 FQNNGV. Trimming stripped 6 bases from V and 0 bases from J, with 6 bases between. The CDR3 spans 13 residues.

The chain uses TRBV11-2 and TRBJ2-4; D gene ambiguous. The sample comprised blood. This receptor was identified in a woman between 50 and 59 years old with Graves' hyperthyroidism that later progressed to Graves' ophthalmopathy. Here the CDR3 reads CASRRLAKNIQYF. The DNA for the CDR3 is TGTGCCAGCAGGCGGCTAGCCAAAAACATTCAGTACTTC.